What follows is one T cell receptor beta chain and its context. Its antigen is currently not known. No much larger clone is present one base from it, and per-base qualities are unavailable. Library preparation employed PCR. The sequencing machine was a NextSeq 500. TCRdb reprocessing: public reads trimmed at Q25 with fastp, clones called with MiXCR, in-frame beta chains kept. One record per CDR3 amino acid sequence lists the most common genes and DNA. The sample table lists about 12,000 distinct CDR3 sequences, about 27% of them with a count of one. 9.1% of the sample lies in the top ten. The data were taken from a study of immune characterization of retroperitoneal liposarcoma (dated by TCRdb to 2018 to 2020). Taken from cysteine to phenylalanine, the CDR3 has 17 residues. Only CDR3 DNA is held: 51 bases, read in frame from base 1. Ends trimmed: V by 2 bases, J by 0 bases; bases unmatched to a gene: 5. The germline V gene sets CDR1 to MGHDK and CDR2 to SYGVNS.

Sequenced material: tumor tissue. The source of this sequence is a female donor with retroperitoneal liposarcoma. The V gene is TRBV25-1 and the J gene is TRBJ2-1; TRBD1 matches 9 bases in the middle. The CDR3 amino acid sequence is: CASSEKQGASSYNEQFF. The DNA reads as follows: TGTGCCAGCAGTGAAAAACAGGGGGCGAGCTCCTACAATGAGCAGTTCTTC.